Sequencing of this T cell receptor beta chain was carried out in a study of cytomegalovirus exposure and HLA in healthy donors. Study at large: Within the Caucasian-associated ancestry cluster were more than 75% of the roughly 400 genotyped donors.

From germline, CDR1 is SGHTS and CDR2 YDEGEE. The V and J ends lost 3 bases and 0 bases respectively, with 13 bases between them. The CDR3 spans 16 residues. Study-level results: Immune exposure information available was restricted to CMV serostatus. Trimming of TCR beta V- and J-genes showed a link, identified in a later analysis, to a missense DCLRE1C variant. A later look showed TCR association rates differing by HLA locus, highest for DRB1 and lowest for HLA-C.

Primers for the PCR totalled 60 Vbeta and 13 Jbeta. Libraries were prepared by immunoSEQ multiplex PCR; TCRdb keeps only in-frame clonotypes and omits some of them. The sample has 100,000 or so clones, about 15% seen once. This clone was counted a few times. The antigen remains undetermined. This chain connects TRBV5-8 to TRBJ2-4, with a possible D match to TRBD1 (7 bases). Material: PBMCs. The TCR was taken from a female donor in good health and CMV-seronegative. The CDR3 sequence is CASSWGDSLAKNIQYF. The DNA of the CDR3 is TGTGCCAGCAGCTGGGGGGACAGCCTAGCCAAAAACATTCAGTACTTC.